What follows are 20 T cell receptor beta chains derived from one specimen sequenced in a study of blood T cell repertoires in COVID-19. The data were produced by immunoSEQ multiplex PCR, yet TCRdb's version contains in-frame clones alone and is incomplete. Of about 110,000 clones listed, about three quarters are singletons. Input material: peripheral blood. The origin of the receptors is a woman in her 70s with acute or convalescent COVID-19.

The CDR3 loop is CASSSSTGSYNSPLHF. The CDR3 DNA reads as TGCGCCAGCAGCTCTTCGACAGGGTCCTATAATTCACCCCTCCACTTT. The gene calls are TRBV5-1 and TRBJ1-6, with 7 nucleotides matching TRBD1. J was trimmed by 1 base and V by 3 bases; bases with no gene match: 4. CDR1 and CDR2 from the germline V gene are SGHRS and YFSETQ. The CDR3 is 16 amino acids.

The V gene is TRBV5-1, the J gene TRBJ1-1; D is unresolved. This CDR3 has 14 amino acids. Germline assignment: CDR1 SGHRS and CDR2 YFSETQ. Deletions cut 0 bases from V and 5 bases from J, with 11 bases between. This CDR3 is CASSLEVPGTEAFF. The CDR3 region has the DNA TGCGCCAGCAGCTTGGAGGTACCCGGGACTGAAGCTTTCTTT. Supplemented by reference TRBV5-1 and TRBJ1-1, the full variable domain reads KAGVTQTPRYLIKTRGQQVTLSCSPISGHRSVSWYQQTPGQGLQFLFEYFSETQRNKGNFPGRFSGRQFSNSRSEMNVSTLELGDSALYLCASSLEVPGTEAFFGQGTRLTVV.

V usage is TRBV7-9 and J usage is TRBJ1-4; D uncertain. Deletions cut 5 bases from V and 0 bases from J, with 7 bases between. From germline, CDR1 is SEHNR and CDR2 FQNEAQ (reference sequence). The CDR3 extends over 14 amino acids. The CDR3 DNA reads TGTGCCAGCAGCCCGCAGGCAACTAATGAAAAACTGTTTTTT. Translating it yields CASSPQATNEKLFF.

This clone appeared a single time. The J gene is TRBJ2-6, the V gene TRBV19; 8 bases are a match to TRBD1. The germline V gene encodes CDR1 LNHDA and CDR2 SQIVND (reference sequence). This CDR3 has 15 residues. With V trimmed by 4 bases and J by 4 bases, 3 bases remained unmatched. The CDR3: CASSKDRVGANVLTF. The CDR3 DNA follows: TGTGCCAGTAGTAAGGACAGGGTAGGGGCCAACGTCCTGACTTTC. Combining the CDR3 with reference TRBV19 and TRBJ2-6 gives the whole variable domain DGGITQSPKYLFRKEGQNVTLSCEQNLNHDAMYWYRQDPGQGLRLIYYSQIVNDFQKGDIAEGYSVSREKKESFPLTVTSAQKNPTAFYLCASSKDRVGANVLTFGAGSRLTVL.

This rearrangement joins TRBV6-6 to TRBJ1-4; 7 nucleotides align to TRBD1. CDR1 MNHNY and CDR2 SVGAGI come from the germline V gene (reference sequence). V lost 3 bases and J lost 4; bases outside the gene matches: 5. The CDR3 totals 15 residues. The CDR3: CASSYSGQNNEKLFF. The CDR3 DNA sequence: TGTGCCAGCAGTTATTCGGGACAGAATAATGAAAAACTGTTTTTT.

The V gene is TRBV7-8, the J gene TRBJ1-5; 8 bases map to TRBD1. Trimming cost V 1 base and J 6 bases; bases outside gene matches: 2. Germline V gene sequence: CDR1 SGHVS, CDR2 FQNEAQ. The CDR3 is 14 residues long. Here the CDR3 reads CASSLGTGIQPQHF. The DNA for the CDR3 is TGTGCCAGCAGCTTAGGGACAGGGATTCAGCCCCAGCATTTT. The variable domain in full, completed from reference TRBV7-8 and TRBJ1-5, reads GAGVSQSPRYKVAKRGQDVALRCDPISGHVSLFWYQQALGQGPEFLTYFQNEAQLDKSGLPSDRFFAERPEGSVSTLKIQRTQQEDSAVYLCASSLGTGIQPQHFGDGTRLSIL.

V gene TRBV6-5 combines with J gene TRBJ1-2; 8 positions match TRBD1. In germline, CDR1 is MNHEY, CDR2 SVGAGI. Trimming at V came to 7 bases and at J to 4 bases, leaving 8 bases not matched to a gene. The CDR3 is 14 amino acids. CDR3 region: CASNRDRGIYGYTF. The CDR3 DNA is TGTGCCAGCAATAGAGACAGGGGAATCTATGGCTACACCTTC.

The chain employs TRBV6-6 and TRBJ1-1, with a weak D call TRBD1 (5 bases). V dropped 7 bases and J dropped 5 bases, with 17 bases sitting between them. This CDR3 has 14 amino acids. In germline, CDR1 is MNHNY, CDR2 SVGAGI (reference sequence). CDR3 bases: TGTGCCAGCACCCAGGGAGGGAAACGGACTGAAGCTTTCTTT. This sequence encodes CASTQGGKRTEAFF.

As DNA, the CDR3 is TGTGCCAGCAGTTCCCGGACAGGCCGGTACGCTTTCTTT. Encoded protein: CASSSRTGRYAFF. The V call is TRBV6-5, the J call TRBJ1-1, with 7 bases matching TRBD1. With V trimmed by 4 bases and J by 11 bases, 10 bases remained unmatched. Looked up from germline, CDR1 is MNHEY and CDR2 is SVGAGI. CDR3 size: 13 residues.

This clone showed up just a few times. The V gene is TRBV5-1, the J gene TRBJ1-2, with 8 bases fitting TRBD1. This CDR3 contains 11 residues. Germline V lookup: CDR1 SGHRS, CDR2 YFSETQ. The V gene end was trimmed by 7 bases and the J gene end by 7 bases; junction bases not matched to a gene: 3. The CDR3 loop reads CASGQGVGYTF. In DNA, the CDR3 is TGCGCCAGCGGACAGGGAGTTGGCTACACCTTC.

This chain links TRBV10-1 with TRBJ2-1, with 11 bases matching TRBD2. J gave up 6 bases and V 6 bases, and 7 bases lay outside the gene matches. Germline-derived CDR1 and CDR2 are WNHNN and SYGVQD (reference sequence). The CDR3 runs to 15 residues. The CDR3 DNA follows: TGCGCCAGCAGCAGTAGCGGGGGGGCCGGCAATGAGCAGTTCTTC. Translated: CASSSSGGAGNEQFF.

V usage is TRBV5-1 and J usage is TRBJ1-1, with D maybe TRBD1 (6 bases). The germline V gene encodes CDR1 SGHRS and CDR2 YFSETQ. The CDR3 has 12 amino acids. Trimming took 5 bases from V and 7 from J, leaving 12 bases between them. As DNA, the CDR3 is TGCGCCAGCAGACAAACAGGGCTTGAAGCTTTCTTT. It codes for CASRQTGLEAFF.

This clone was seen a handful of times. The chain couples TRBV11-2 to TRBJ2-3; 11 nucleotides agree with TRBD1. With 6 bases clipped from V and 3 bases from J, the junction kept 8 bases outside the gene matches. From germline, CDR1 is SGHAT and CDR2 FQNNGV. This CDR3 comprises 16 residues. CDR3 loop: CASRRPGQGDTDTQYF. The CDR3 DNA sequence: TGTGCCAGCAGAAGACCGGGACAGGGGGATACAGATACGCAGTATTTT.

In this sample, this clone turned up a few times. Here the CDR3 DNA reads TGTGCCAGCAGTTACCAGTCGCGGCAGTCCTACGAGCAGTACTTC. It is translated as CASSYQSRQSYEQYF. The chain has TRBV6-6 and TRBJ2-7, with D unresolved. The V and J ends lost 2 bases and 1 base respectively, with 12 bases between them. The CDR3 spans 15 residues. Germline loops: CDR1 MNHNY, CDR2 SVGAGI (reference sequence).

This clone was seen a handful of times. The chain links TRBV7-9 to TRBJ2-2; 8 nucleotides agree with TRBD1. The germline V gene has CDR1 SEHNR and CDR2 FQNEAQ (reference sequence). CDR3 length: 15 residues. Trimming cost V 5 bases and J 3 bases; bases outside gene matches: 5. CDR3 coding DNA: TGTGCCAGCAGCCCCGGGACAGGTCACACCGGGGAGCTGTTTTTT. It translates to CASSPGTGHTGELFF.

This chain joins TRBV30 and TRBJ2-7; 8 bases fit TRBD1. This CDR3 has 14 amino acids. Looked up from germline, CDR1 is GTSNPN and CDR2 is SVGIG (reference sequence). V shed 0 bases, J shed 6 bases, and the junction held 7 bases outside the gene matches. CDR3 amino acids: CAWSVGRGRSEQYF. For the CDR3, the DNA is TGTGCCTGGAGTGTAGGCAGGGGGCGTTCCGAGCAGTACTTC.

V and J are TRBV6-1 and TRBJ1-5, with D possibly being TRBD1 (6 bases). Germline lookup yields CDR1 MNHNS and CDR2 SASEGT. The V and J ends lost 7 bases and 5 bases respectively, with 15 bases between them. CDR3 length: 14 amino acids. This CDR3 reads CASIMGAAYQPQHF. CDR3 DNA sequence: TGTGCCAGCATCATGGGGGCAGCCTATCAGCCCCAGCATTTT.

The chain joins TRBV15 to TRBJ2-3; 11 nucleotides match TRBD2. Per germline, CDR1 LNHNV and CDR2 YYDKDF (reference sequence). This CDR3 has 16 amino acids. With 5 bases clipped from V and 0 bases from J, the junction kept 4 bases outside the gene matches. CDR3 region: CATSSPSGGSTDTQYF. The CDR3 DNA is TGTGCCACCAGCTCACCTAGCGGGGGGAGCACAGATACGCAGTATTTT.

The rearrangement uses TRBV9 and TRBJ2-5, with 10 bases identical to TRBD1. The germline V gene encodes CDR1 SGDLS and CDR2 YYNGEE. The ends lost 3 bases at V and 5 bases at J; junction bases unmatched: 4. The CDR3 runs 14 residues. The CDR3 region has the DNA TGTGCCAGCAGCGCGGGACAGGGGTGGGAGACCCAGTACTTC. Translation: CASSAGQGWETQYF.

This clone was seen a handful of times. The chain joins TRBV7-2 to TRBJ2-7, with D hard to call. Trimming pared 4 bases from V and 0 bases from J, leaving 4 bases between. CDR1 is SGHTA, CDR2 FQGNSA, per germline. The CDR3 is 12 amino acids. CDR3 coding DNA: TGTGCCAGCAGCTCGAGCTCCTACGAGCAGTACTTC. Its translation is CASSSSSYEQYF.